This T cell receptor (beta chain) is from a study of blood T cell repertoires in COVID-19. Germline V lookup: CDR1 MNHEY, CDR2 SVGAGI. This CDR3 has 13 amino acids. J was trimmed by 5 bases and V by 11 bases; bases with no gene match: 10. TCRdb keeps only in-frame clones here, not all; method: immunoSEQ multiplex PCR. The profile shows fewer than 500,000 clones, about nine tenths of them singletons. Sequenced sample: peripheral blood. The chain is built from TRBV6-5 and TRBJ1-1, with TRBD1 identical over 8 bases. The sequence was collected from a woman in her 30s with active or convalescent COVID-19. CDR3 sequence (DNA): TGTGCCTGCCAGGACAGGGAGGGAACTGAAGCTTTCTTT. It codes for CACQDREGTEAFF.